This TCR beta chain derives from a study of blood T cells in healthy people across ages. The overall study: About one barcoded beta molecule per two T cells was captured by template switching.

With regard to this clonotype: Antigen: not known.

No fewer than 6 micrograms of total RNA were isolated from every sample. The CDR3 contains 14 residues. V dropped 6 bases and J dropped 0 bases, with 11 bases sitting between them. The authors ran a second PCR of roughly 6 to 12 cycles using a sample-barcoded 5' primer and a J-beta primer mix. A template-switch adaptor containing 12 random nucleotides labeled each cDNA molecule. TCRdb passed the 5' RACE reads through MiXCR, listing each CDR3 protein once. The table includes fewer than 750,000 distinct CDR3 sequences, approximately 52% detected once. Broader study findings: Diversity was estimated from one million T cells, and these estimates were considered underestimates.

The chain is built from TRBV12-3 or TRBV12-4 and TRBJ1-1, with a tentative D call TRBD1 (5 bases). Sample: blood. This TCR came from a woman older than 75 in good health. The CDR3 nucleotides read TGTGCCAGCAGCTATGGCAGGGTGAACACTGAAGCTTTCTTT. This codes for CASSYGRVNTEAFF.